What follows describes a single T cell receptor (beta chain). This entry comes from a study of control samples from healthy donors and cancer patients. The germline CDR1 and CDR2 sequences are MNHEY and SVGEGT. Trimming stripped 2 bases from V and 7 bases from J, with 9 bases between. This CDR3 is built from 13 residues. The assay was immunoSEQ multiplex PCR, and TCRdb's table has in-frame clones only and misses some. The table includes around 130,000 clones, 93% detected once. This TCR was recovered from a man aged 50 to 59 with head and neck cancer. The chain employs TRBV6-2 or TRBV6-3 and TRBJ1-5; D not resolved. The sequenced sample consisted of PBMCs. CDR3 loop: CASSYGLGQPQHF. In DNA, the CDR3 is TGTGCCAGCAGTTACGGCCTCGGACAGCCCCAGCATTTT.